The clone carrying this T cell receptor (beta chain) was seen a handful of times. The antigen is undetermined. Construction of the TCRbeta library involved unique molecular identifiers. TCRdb fed the PCR reads into MiXCR, producing one record per CDR3 protein. The data hold over 100,000 distinct CDR3 sequences, with approximately 10% observed a single time. This record comes from a study of T-cell reconstitution after alpha-beta-depleted transplantation in children. Whole-study results and caveats: Some patients' high day-60 TCRbeta diversity was attributed to recipient cells surviving conditioning. Reportedly, roughly two months post-transplant, alpha-beta T cells arose from several hundred expanded graft clones.

The source is a boy aged 2 to 10 with acute lymphoblastic leukemia, due to receive a stem cell transplant. The material was PBMCs, obtained before TCRalphabeta/CD19-depleted stem cell transplant.

The CDR3 here is CASRGLAGGTQYF. The CDR3 DNA follows: TGTGCCAGTAGGGGACTAGCCGGGGGAACGCAGTATTTT. The V call is TRBV2, the J call TRBJ2-3, with TRBD2 matching 9 bases. V lost 9 bases and J lost 9; bases outside the gene matches: 10. The CDR3 runs to 13 residues. The germline V gene has CDR1 SNHLY and CDR2 FYNNEI.